What follows are 18 T cell receptor beta chains derived from one specimen sequenced in a study of blood T cell repertoires in COVID-19. The table came from immunoSEQ multiplex PCR; TCRdb's copy has only in-frame clones and leaves some out. The sample lists about 290,000 clones; approximately 90% were seen once. Material for sequencing was peripheral blood. The source of these receptors is a man aged 35-49 years with acute or convalescent COVID-19.

The CDR3 region is CASSLAGTGVVGYTF. The CDR3 nucleotides are TGCGCCAGCAGCTTGGCCGGGACAGGGGTCGTTGGCTACACCTTC. The J gene is TRBJ1-2, the V gene TRBV5-1, with TRBD1 identical over 10 bases. Germline CDR1 and CDR2: SGHRS and YFSETQ. V shed 0 bases and J 7 bases; nucleotides not matched to a gene: 6. The CDR3 has 15 amino acids.

The chain combines TRBV19 with TRBJ1-5, with 10 bases identical to TRBD1. Trimming cost V 5 bases and J 5 bases; bases outside gene matches: 6. Germline V gene data show CDR1 as LNHDA and CDR2 as SQIVND (reference sequence). The CDR3 has 15 amino acids. CDR3 DNA: TGTGCCAGTAGTCTGGGGACAGGGGTTCATCAGCCCCAGCATTTT. Residues: CASSLGTGVHQPQHF.

The genes are TRBV10-1 and TRBJ2-7; perhaps TRBD1 as D (6 bases). V dropped 2 bases and J dropped 3 bases, with 8 bases sitting between them. The CDR3 is 13 residues long. Germline values: CDR1 WNHNN, CDR2 SYGVQD (reference sequence). CDR3 DNA sequence: TGCGCCAGCAGTGAGGGACAGTTCTACGAGCAGTACTTC. The encoded protein is CASSEGQFYEQYF.

J is TRBJ1-2 and V is TRBV30; possible D gene TRBD1, 6 bases. With 8 bases removed from V and 5 bases from J, the gap between germline ends came to 12 bases. Germline-derived CDR1 and CDR2 are GTSNPN and SVGIG (reference sequence). CDR3 length: 11 amino acids. The CDR3 protein is CAGWTEYGYTF. The DNA of the CDR3 is TGTGCCGGATGGACAGAATATGGCTACACCTTC.

The gene calls are TRBV2 and TRBJ1-1; 8 bases fit TRBD1. This CDR3 spans 13 amino acids. Germline CDR1 SNHLY, CDR2 FYNNEI. V shed 7 bases and J 1 base; nucleotides not matched to a gene: 2. This CDR3 is CASIGTGNTEAFF. The CDR3 DNA sequence: TGTGCCAGCATCGGGACAGGGAACACTGAAGCTTTCTTT.

The chain uses TRBV11-3 and TRBJ2-3; D is perhaps TRBD2 (5 bases). The germline V gene has CDR1 SGHNT and CDR2 YENEEA. This CDR3 is built from 13 residues. Trimming stripped 5 bases from V and 6 bases from J, with 12 bases between. This chain's CDR3 is CASSAFTGDTQYF. The DNA of the CDR3 is TGTGCCAGCAGCGCCTTCACGGGGGATACGCAGTATTTT.

V usage is TRBV5-4 and J usage is TRBJ1-2, with TRBD1 identical over 8 bases. Germline V CDR1 and CDR2: SGHNT, YYREEE (reference sequence). The CDR3 runs to 14 residues. After removal of 3 bases from V and 5 bases from J, the junction contained 6 bases not matched to a gene. The DNA of the CDR3 is TGTGCCAGCAGCTCTACAGGGGGTCTTTATGGCTACACCTTC. Its translation: CASSSTGGLYGYTF.

This sequence joins TRBV25-1 and TRBJ1-2, with D possibly TRBD1 on 6 matching bases. In germline, CDR1 is MGHDK, CDR2 SYGVNS. CDR3 size: 16 residues. Trimming stripped 2 bases from V and 2 bases from J, with 15 bases between. CDR3 sequence reads: CASSERQGGLNYGYTF. As DNA, the CDR3 is TGTGCCAGCAGTGAAAGACAAGGGGGTCTCAACTATGGCTACACCTTC.

The gene calls are TRBV10-3 and TRBJ2-3; TRBD1 matches 8 bases. The J segment lost 4 bases and the V segment lost 10 bases, leaving 4 bases of the junction unmatched. This CDR3 spans 12 amino acids. Per germline, CDR1 ENHRY and CDR2 SYGVKD. In nucleotides, the CDR3 is TGTGCCACAGGACAGGGCTCAGATACGCAGTATTTT. Translating gives CATGQGSDTQYF.

The chain joins TRBV13 to TRBJ1-1; the D is unclear. The germline CDR1 and CDR2 sequences are PRHDT and FYEKMQ (reference sequence). CDR3 length: 12 amino acids. Deletions cut 4 bases from V and 7 bases from J, with 10 bases between. CDR3 sequence reads: CASSSGIFEAFF. CDR3 nucleotides: TGTGCCAGCAGCTCGGGAATCTTTGAAGCTTTCTTT.

The rearrangement links TRBV6-5 to TRBJ2-2, with TRBD2 as a possible D gene (6 bases). V lost 2 bases and J 7 bases, leaving 14 bases between the germline ends. Looked up from germline, CDR1 is MNHEY and CDR2 is SVGAGI. The CDR3 runs to 15 residues. The CDR3, as DNA: TGTGCCAGCAGTTACAGGGGCGCGGGGAGCGGGGAGCTGTTTTTT. Its translation is CASSYRGAGSGELFF.

This chain uses TRBV25-1 with TRBJ1-1; TRBD1 matches at 7 bases. With V trimmed by 10 bases and J by 3 bases, 11 bases remained unmatched. The CDR3 length is 14 residues. Germline CDR1 MGHDK, CDR2 SYGVNS. The DNA of the CDR3 is TGTGCCATCACCTTCAGGGGGATGGACACTGAAGCTTTCTTT. Translating gives CAITFRGMDTEAFF.

J is TRBJ2-6 and V is TRBV19; no clear D. The CDR3 is 15 residues long. CDR1 LNHDA and CDR2 SQIVND come from the germline V gene (reference sequence). Trimming cost V 6 bases and J 0 bases, with 9 bases left between them. The chain's CDR3 is CASSSFSSGANVLTF. In nucleotides, the CDR3 is TGTGCCAGTAGCTCCTTCAGCTCTGGGGCCAACGTCCTGACTTTC.

V is TRBV27 and J is TRBJ1-2; 10 bases match TRBD1. This CDR3 spans 15 amino acids. Per the germline V gene, CDR1 is MNHEY and CDR2 is SMNVEV (reference sequence). Losses at the gene ends were 7 bases for V and 7 bases for J; bases not matched to a gene: 12. The CDR3 sequence: CASTTSGTGVFGYTF. CDR3 coding DNA: TGTGCCAGCACAACTTCCGGGACAGGGGTGTTTGGCTACACCTTC.

V gene TRBV3-1 (or the pseudogene TRBV3-2) combines with J gene TRBJ2-1, with TRBD2 matching over 8 bases. V was clipped by 5 bases and J by 7 bases; unmatched bases: 10. CDR3 length: 15 amino acids. Germline CDR1 LGHDT, CDR2 YNNKEL (reference sequence). The CDR3 loop is CASSLGAGAPNEQFF. In DNA, the CDR3 is TGTGCCAGCAGCTTGGGAGCGGGGGCCCCTAATGAGCAGTTCTTC.

The chain employs TRBV7-2 and TRBJ1-4; D unresolved. CDR1 is SGHTA, CDR2 FQGNSA, per germline. This CDR3 region has 15 residues. V gave up 1 base and J gave up 0 bases, with 6 bases separating them. The CDR3 spells CASSLVPATNEKLFF. Written as DNA, the CDR3 is TGTGCCAGCAGCTTAGTTCCTGCAACTAATGAAAAACTGTTTTTT. Using reference TRBV7-2 and TRBJ1-4 for the parts outside the CDR3, the full variable domain is GAGVSQSPSNKVTEKGKDVELRCDPISGHTALYWYRQSLGQGLEFLIYFQGNSAPDKSGLPSDRFSAERTGGSVSTLTIQRTQQEDSAVYLCASSLVPATNEKLFFGSGTQLSVL.

The count of this clone is one. This rearrangement joins TRBV10-1 to TRBJ2-1; 13 bases map to TRBD2. Looked up from germline, CDR1 is WNHNN and CDR2 is SYGVQD (reference sequence). The CDR3 spans 15 residues. With V trimmed by 6 bases and J by 7 bases, 6 bases remained unmatched. CDR3 residues: CASSLLAGGVNEQFF. As DNA, the CDR3 is TGCGCCAGCAGCTTACTAGCGGGGGGGGTGAATGAGCAGTTCTTC.

This clone was observed a single time. The chain joins TRBV30 to TRBJ1-1; the match to TRBD1 covers 7 bases. The CDR3 has 13 amino acids. V shed 2 bases, J shed 6 bases, and the junction held 6 bases outside the gene matches. Germline CDR1 GTSNPN, CDR2 SVGIG (reference sequence). CDR3 DNA: TGTGCCTGGAGTACGACAGGGATCTCTGAAGCTTTCTTT. Protein: CAWSTTGISEAFF.